Listed below are T cell receptor beta chains from one sample, sequenced in a study of T cells in Graves' hyperthyroidism and ophthalmopathy. TCRdb re-called the multiplex PCR reads with MiXCR, one entry per CDR3 protein. The data contain under 400,000 distinct CDR3 sequences, roughly 13% of them singletons. Sequencing was performed on blood. Every receptor here comes from a young woman with Graves' hyperthyroidism. Each CDR3 is given with its conserved first and last residue. A D gene is named only where the DNA matches it firmly. Size values are once, few and many counts, or a class for expanded clones, and some rows have none.

j_call	v_call	clone_size	d_call	cdr3_nt	cdr3_aa
TRBJ2-1	TRBV7-9	many	.	TGTGCCAGCAGCTTAGCGGGTAGACAGTTCTTC	CASSLAGRQFF
TRBJ2-2	TRBV24-1	many	.	TGTGCCACCAGTGATTGGGGTACGCTAGGGGCCGGGGAGCTGTTTTTT	CATSDWGTLGAGELFF
TRBJ1-5	TRBV28	many	.	TGTGCCAGCAGTTTGGGTAGCGGGCCCCAGCATTTT	CASSLGSGPQHF
TRBJ1-3	TRBV4-1	few	.	TGCGCCAGCAGCCAGAAGACGGGCTCTGGAAACACCATATATTTT	CASSQKTGSGNTIYF
TRBJ2-3	TRBV7-9	many	.	TGTGCCAGCAGCCGTAATACGGGACTTACAGATACGCAGTATTTT	CASSRNTGLTDTQYF
TRBJ1-1	TRBV5-1	few	TRBD1	TGTGCCAGCAGCTTAGGGACAGGGCGGAACACTGAAGCTTTCTTT	CASSLGTGRNTEAFF
TRBJ1-1	TRBV2	many	.	TGTGCCAGCAGTGAAGTGAACACTGAAGCTTTCTTT	CASSEVNTEAFF
TRBJ1-1	TRBV18	many	TRBD1	TGTGCCAGCTCACCCCCCAACAGGGGGGACACTGAAGCTTTCTTT	CASSPPNRGDTEAFF
TRBJ2-3	TRBV7-2	.	TRBD2	TGTGCCAGCAGCTTGCTAGCGGGGGGGCCCGCAGATACGCAGTATTTT	CASSLLAGGPADTQYF
TRBJ1-2	TRBV27	many	TRBD1	TGTGCCAGCAGTCGGGCGACAGGGGACTCATTTTCCTATGGCTACACCTTC	CASSRATGDSFSYGYTF
TRBJ1-6	TRBV12-3/TRBV12-4	many	.	TGTGCCAGCAGTTTCGACAGGAGTAGTTCACCCCTCCACTTT	CASSFDRSSSPLHF
TRBJ2-1	TRBV11-3	many	.	TGTGCCAGCAGCTTAGGCAGGGCGGACAATGAGCAGTTCTTC	CASSLGRADNEQFF
TRBJ1-1	TRBV4-1	many	TRBD1	TGCGCCAGCAGCCCCGGTCAGGGGGTGGAAACTGAAGCTTTCTTT	CASSPGQGVETEAFF
TRBJ2-1	TRBV5-1	many	.	TGCGCCAGCCAGAAGCTGGACTACCCCTTGTACAATGAGCAGTTCTTC	CASQKLDYPLYNEQFF
TRBJ1-5	TRBV5-5	.	.	TGTGCCAGCAGCTTTTTCGGCGGGAGCAATCAGCCCCAGCATTTT	CASSFFGGSNQPQHF
TRBJ1-5	TRBV30	many	.	TGTGCCTGGAGTGTTTATTATTCCGAGCCCCAGCATTTT	CAWSVYYSEPQHF
TRBJ1-2	TRBV18	.	.	TGTGCCAGCTCCATCCCTGAGCGGGGCTACACCTTC	CASSIPERGYTF
TRBJ1-1	TRBV11-2	many	TRBD1	TGTGCCAGCACGAGGGGGCACACTGAAGCTTTCTTT	CASTRGHTEAFF
TRBJ1-4	TRBV28	many	.	TGTGCCAGCAGTTCCAATGAAAAACTGTTTTTT	CASSSNEKLFF
TRBJ1-2	TRBV27	many	.	TGTGCCAGCAGTTTAGGTAGACCCTCTAACTATGGCTACACCTTC	CASSLGRPSNYGYTF
TRBJ1-5	TRBV6-1	few	.	TGTGCCAGCAGTGGAGTCGGGGAAAGGAATCAGCCCCAGCATTTT	CASSGVGERNQPQHF
TRBJ2-1	TRBV7-2	many	.	TGTGCCAGCAGCTCTCGGGGGCTGATCGGCGGTGAGCAGTTCTTC	CASSSRGLIGGEQFF
TRBJ1-2	TRBV28	many	TRBD1	TGTGCCAGCAGTTTCGGGACAGGGATTGACTATGGCTACACCTTC	CASSFGTGIDYGYTF